This TCR beta chain derives from a study of T cells in Graves' hyperthyroidism and ophthalmopathy. RNA transcripts gave rise to amplified TCR beta CDR3 regions. RT-PCR in the first round (using the HTBI primer set) targeted the TCR CDR3. A single record per CDR3 protein comes from TCRdb applying MiXCR to the multiplex PCR reads. The sample holds 300,000 to 450,000 distinct CDR3 sequences; around 25% are singletons and the top ten take less than 75%. This clonotype was picked up a small number of times. The germline V gene has CDR1 MNHEY and CDR2 SMNVEV (reference sequence). Trimming removed 3 bases from V and 6 bases from J, with 12 bases in between. The CDR3 sequence is 14 residues long.

The source is a man aged 50 to 59 with Graves' hyperthyroidism. Sequenced input: blood. The genes are TRBV27 and TRBJ2-1, with D tentatively TRBD1 (5 bases). The CDR3: CASSLGPVLNEQFF. The DNA of the CDR3 is TGTGCCAGCAGTTTGGGGCCAGTCCTCAATGAGCAGTTCTTC.